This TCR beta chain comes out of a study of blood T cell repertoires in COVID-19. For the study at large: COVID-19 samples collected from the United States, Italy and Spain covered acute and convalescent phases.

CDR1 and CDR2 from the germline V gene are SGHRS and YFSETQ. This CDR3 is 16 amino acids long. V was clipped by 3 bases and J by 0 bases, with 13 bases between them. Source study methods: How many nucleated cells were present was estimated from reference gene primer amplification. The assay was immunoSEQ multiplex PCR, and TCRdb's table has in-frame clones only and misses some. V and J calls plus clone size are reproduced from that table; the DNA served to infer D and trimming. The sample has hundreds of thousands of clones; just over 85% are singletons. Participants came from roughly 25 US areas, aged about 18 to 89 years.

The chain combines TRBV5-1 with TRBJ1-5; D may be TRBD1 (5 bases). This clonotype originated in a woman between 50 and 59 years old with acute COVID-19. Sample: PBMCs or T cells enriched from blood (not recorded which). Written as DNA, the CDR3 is TGCGCCAGCAGCTCGGGCCAGGACAATAGCAATCAGCCCCAGCATTTT. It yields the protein CASSSGQDNSNQPQHF.